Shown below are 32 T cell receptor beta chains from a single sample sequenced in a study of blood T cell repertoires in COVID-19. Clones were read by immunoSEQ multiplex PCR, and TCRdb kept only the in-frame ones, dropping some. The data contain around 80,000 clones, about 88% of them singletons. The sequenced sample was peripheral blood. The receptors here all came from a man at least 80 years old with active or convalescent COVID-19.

CDR3 amino acids: CAISWTGGNYGYTF. The DNA of the CDR3 is TGTGCCATCAGTTGGACAGGGGGAAACTATGGCTACACCTTC. This rearrangement joins TRBV10-3 to TRBJ1-2; 10 bases are a match to TRBD1. V lost 5 bases, J lost 2 bases, and 2 bases stayed unmatched. The CDR3 is made up of 14 amino acids. Germline CDR1 is ENHRY and CDR2 is SYGVKD.

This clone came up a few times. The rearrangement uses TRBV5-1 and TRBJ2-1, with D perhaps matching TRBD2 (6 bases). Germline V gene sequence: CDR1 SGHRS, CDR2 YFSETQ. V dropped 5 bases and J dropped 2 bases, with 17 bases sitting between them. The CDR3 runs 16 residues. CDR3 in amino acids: CASRSLDSGAYNEQFF. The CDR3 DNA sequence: TGCGCCAGCAGATCCCTTGACTCGGGGGCCTACAATGAGCAGTTCTTC.

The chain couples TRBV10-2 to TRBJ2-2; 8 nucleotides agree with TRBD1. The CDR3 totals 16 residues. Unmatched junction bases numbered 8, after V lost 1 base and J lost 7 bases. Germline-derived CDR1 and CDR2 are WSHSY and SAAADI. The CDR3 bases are TGCGCCAGCAGTGAGTTAGGTCAGGGGGCCGGCGGGGAGCTGTTTTTT. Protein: CASSELGQGAGGELFF.

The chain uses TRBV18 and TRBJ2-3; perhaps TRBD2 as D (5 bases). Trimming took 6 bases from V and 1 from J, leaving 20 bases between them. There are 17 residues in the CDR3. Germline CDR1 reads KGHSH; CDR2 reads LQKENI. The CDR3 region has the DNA TGTGCCAGCTCCCAATTTAGAGCGGCCCGGGGCACAGATACGCAGTATTTT. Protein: CASSQFRAARGTDTQYF.

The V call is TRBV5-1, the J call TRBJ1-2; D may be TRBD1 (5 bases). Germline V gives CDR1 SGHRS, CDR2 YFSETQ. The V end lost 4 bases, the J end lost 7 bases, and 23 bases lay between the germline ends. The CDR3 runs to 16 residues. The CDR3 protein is CASSLNPGQGVSGYTF. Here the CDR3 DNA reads TGCGCCAGCAGCCTAAACCCAGGGCAGGGCGTCTCTGGCTACACCTTC.

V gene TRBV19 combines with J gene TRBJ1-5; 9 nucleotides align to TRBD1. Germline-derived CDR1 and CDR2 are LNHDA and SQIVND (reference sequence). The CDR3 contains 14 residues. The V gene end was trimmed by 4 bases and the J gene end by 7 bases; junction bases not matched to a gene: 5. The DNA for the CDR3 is TGTGCCAGTAGTACCACAGGGGGCGGGCAGCCCCAGCATTTT. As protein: CASSTTGGGQPQHF.

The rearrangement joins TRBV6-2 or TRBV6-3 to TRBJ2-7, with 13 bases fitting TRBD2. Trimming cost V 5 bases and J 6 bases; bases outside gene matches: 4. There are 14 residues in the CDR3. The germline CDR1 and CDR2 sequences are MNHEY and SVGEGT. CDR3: CASSRLAGGFEQYV. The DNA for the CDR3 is TGTGCCAGCAGTAGACTAGCGGGAGGCTTCGAGCAGTACGTC.

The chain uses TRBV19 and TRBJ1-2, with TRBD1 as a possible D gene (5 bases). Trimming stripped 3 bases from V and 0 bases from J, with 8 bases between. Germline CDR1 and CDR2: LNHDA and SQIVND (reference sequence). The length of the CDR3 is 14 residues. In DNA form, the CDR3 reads TGTGCCAGTAGTATCGGCAGGGCTAACTATGGCTACACCTTC. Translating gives CASSIGRANYGYTF. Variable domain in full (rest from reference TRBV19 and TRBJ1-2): DGGITQSPKYLFRKEGQNVTLSCEQNLNHDAMYWYRQDPGQGLRLIYYSQIVNDFQKGDIAEGYSVSREKKESFPLTVTSAQKNPTAFYLCASSIGRANYGYTFGSGTRLTVV.

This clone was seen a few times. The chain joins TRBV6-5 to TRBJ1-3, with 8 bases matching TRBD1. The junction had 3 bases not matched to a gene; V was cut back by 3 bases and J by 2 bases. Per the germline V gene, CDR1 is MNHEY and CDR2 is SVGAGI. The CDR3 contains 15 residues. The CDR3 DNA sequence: TGTGCCAGCAGTTATCAGACAGGGGCTGGAAACACCATATATTTT. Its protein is CASSYQTGAGNTIYF.

The CDR3 sequence is CASSPFSLRGDYNEQFF. DNA for the CDR3: TGCGCCAGCAGCCCCTTCTCTCTTCGAGGCGATTACAATGAGCAGTTCTTC. The gene calls are TRBV4-1 and TRBJ2-1; D remains ambiguous. The CDR3 has 17 amino acids. V was shortened by 4 bases and J by 4 bases, with 20 bases between the two germline ends. Per germline, CDR1 MGHRA and CDR2 YSYEKL.

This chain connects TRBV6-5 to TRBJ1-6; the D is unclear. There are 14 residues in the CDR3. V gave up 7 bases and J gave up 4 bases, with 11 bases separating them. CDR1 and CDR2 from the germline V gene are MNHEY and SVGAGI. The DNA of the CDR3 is TGTGCCAGCACGTTCGAGGTATATAATTCACCCCTCCACTTT. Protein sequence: CASTFEVYNSPLHF.

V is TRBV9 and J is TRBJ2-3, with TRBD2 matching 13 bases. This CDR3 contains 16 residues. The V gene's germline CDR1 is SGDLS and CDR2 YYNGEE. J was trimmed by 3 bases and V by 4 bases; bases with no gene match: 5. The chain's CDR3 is CASSLTSGGYTDTQYF. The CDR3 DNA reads TGTGCCAGCAGCCTGACTAGCGGGGGGTATACAGATACGCAGTATTTT.

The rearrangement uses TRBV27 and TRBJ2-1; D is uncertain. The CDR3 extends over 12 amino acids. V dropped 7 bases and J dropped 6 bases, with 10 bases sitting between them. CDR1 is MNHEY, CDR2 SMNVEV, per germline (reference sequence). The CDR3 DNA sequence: TGTGCCAGCAAGGAGCGCTCCAATGAGCAGTTCTTC. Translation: CASKERSNEQFF.

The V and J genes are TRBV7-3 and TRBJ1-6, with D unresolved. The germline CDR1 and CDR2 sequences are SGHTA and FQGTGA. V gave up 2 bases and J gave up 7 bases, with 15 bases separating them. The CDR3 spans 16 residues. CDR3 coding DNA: TGTGCCAGCAGCTTAGAGGGTGGCAAAGCGAATTCACCCCTCCACTTT. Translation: CASSLEGGKANSPLHF.

The CDR3 nucleotides are TGTGCCAGCAGTTACACAGGGATCTATGGCTACACCTTC. The encoded protein is CASSYTGIYGYTF. This chain connects TRBV6-6 to TRBJ1-2, with D possibly TRBD1 on 6 matching bases. The CDR3 spans 13 residues. The ends were cut back, 2 bases at V and 4 bases at J, with 8 bases in the middle. Germline CDR1 reads MNHNY; CDR2 reads SVGAGI (reference sequence).

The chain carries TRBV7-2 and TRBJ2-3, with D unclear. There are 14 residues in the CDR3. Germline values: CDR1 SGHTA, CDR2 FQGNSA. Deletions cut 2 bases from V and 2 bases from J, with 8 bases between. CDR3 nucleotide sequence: TGTGCCAGCAGCTTACAGGCCTACACAGATACGCAGTATTTT. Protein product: CASSLQAYTDTQYF. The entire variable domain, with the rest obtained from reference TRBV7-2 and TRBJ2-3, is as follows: GAGVSQSPSNKVTEKGKDVELRCDPISGHTALYWYRQSLGQGLEFLIYFQGNSAPDKSGLPSDRFSAERTGGSVSTLTIQRTQQEDSAVYLCASSLQAYTDTQYFGPGTRLTVL.

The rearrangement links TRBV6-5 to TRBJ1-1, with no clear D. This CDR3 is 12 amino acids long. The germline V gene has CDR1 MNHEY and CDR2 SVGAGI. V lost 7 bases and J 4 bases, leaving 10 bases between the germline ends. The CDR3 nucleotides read TGTGCCAGCACCCTACGTGGCACTGAAGCTTTCTTT. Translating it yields CASTLRGTEAFF.

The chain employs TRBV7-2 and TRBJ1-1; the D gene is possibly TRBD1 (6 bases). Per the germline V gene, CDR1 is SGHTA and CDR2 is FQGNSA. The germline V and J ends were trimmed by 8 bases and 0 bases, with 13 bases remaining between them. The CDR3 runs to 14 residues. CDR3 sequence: CASRGGQLNTEAFF. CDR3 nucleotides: TGTGCCAGCCGAGGAGGACAGTTGAACACTGAAGCTTTCTTT.

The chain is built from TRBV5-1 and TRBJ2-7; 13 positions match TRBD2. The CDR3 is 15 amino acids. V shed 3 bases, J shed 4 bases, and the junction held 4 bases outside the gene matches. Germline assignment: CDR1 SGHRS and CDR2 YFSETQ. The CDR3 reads CASSSGLAGKYEQYV. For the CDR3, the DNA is TGCGCCAGCAGCTCGGGACTAGCGGGAAAATACGAGCAGTACGTC.

This CDR3 is CASSPLAGGPPDTQYF. The CDR3, as DNA: TGTGCCAGCTCACCTTTAGCGGGAGGGCCGCCAGATACGCAGTATTTT. The chain has TRBV18 and TRBJ2-3, with TRBD2 identical over 11 bases. In germline, CDR1 is KGHSH, CDR2 LQKENI. J was trimmed by 4 bases and V by 3 bases; bases with no gene match: 6. The CDR3 covers 16 residues.

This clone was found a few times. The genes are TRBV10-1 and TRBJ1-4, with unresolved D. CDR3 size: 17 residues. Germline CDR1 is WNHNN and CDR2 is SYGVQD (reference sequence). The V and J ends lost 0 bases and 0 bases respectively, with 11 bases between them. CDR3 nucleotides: TGCGCCAGCAGTGAGTCGCCCAGGTCTGCAACTAATGAAAAACTGTTTTTT. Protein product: CASSESPRSATNEKLFF.

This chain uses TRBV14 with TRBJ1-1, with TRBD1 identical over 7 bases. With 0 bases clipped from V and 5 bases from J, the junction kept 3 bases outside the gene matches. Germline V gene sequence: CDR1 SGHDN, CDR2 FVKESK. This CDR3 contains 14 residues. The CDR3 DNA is TGTGCCAGCAGCCAAGAAGGGACAGCGACTGAAGCTTTCTTT. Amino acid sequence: CASSQEGTATEAFF.

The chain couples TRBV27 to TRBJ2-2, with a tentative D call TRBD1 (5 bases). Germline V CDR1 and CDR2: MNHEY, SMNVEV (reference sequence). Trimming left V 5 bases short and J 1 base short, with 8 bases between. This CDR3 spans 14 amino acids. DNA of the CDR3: TGTGCCAGCAGTATGACAGTGAACACCGGGGAGCTGTTTTTT. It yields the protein CASSMTVNTGELFF.

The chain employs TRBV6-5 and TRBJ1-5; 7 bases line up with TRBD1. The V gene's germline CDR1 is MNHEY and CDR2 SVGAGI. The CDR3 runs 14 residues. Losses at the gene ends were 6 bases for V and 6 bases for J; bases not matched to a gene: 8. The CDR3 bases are TGTGCCAGCAGGCCACAGGGGAATAGTCAGCCCCAGCATTTT. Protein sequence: CASRPQGNSQPQHF.

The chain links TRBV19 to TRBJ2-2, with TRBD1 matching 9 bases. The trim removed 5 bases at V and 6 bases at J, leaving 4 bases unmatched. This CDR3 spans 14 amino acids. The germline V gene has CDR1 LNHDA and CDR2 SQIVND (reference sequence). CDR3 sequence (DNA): TGTGCCAGTAGTGAACAGGGGGCGTCCGGGGAGCTGTTTTTT. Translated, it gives CASSEQGASGELFF.

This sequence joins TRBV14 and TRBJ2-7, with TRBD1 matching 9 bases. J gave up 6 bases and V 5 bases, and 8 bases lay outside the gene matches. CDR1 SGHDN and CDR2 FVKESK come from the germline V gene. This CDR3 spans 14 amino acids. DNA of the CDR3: TGTGCCAGCAGCGTTGGGACAGGGAACGCCGAGCAGTACGTC. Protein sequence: CASSVGTGNAEQYV.

CDR3 bases: TGCAGCGTTGAGGCTCCTAGCGGGGCATACAATGAGCAGTTCTTC. Translating it yields CSVEAPSGAYNEQFF. The V and J genes are TRBV29-1 and TRBJ2-1, with 9 bases matching TRBD2. The V gene end was trimmed by 3 bases and the J gene end by 4 bases; junction bases not matched to a gene: 7. Germline CDR1 is SQVTM and CDR2 is ANQGSEA. CDR3 size: 15 residues.

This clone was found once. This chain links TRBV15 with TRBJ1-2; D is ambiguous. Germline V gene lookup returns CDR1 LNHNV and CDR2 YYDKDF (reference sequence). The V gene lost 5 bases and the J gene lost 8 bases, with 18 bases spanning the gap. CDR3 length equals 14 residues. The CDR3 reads CATSGGWEVEGYTF. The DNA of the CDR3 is TGTGCCACCAGCGGCGGTTGGGAGGTAGAGGGCTACACCTTC.

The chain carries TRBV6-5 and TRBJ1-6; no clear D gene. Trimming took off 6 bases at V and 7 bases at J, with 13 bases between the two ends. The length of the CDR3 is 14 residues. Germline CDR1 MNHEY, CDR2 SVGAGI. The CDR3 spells CASRSRGVNSPLHF. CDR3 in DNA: TGTGCCAGCAGGAGCCGCGGGGTAAATTCACCCCTCCACTTT.

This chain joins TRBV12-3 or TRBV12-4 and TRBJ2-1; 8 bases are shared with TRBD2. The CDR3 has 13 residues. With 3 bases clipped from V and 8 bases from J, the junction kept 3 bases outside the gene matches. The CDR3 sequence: CASSFSGSYEQFF. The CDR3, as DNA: TGTGCCAGCAGTTTCAGCGGGAGCTATGAGCAGTTCTTC.

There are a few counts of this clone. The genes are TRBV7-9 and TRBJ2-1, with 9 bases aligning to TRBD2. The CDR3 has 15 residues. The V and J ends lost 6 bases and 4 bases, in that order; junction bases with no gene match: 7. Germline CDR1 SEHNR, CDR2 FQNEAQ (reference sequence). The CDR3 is CASSRAGGVYNEQFF. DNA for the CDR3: TGTGCCAGCAGTCGAGCGGGGGGCGTATACAATGAGCAGTTCTTC.

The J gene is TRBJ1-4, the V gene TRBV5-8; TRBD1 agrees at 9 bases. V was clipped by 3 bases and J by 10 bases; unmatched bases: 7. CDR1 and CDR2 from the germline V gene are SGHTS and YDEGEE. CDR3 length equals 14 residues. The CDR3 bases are TGTGCCAGCAGCTGGGACAGGGAGGTTGGAAAACTGTTTTTT. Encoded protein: CASSWDREVGKLFF.